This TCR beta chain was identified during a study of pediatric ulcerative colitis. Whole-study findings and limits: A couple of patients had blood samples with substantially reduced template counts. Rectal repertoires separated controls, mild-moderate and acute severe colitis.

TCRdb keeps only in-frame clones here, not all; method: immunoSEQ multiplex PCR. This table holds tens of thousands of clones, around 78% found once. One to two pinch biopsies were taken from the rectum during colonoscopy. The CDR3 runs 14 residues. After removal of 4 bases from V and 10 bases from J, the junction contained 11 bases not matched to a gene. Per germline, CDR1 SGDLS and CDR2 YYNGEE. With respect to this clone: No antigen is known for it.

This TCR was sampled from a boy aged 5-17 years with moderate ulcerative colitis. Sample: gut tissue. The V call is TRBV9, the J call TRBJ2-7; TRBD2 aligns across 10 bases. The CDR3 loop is CASSPRASGGSQYF. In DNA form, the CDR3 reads TGTGCCAGCAGCCCCCGGGCTAGCGGGGGTTCACAGTACTTC.